This T cell receptor beta chain stems from a study of cytomegalovirus exposure and HLA in healthy donors. Whole-study findings and limits: Later work showed greater clonal expansion in HLA-associated TCR beta chains than in equally common others.

Germline-derived CDR1 and CDR2 are SEHNR and FQNEAQ (reference sequence). This CDR3 is built from 15 residues. The J segment lost 4 bases and the V segment lost 4 bases, leaving 3 bases of the junction unmatched. This clone was seen only a few times. The antigen is unknown. The PCR ran on 60 Vbeta and 13 Jbeta primers. TCRdb keeps only in-frame clones here, not all; method: immunoSEQ multiplex PCR. The sample lists some 200,000 clones, 82% occurring once. The clonotype comes from a woman aged 35 to 49 in good health and CMV-seronegative. The chain links TRBV7-9 to TRBJ2-1; 11 bases are shared with TRBD2. The sequencing sample was made of PBMCs. CDR3 DNA: TGTGCCAGCAGCTATGGGACTAGCGGATACAATGAGCAGTTCTTC. Protein sequence: CASSYGTSGYNEQFF.